Following are 2 T cell receptor beta chains from one sample sequenced in a study of T cell responses to AZD1222 COVID-19 vaccine. Data came from immunoSEQ multiplex PCR; TCRdb stores just in-frame clones and leaves some out. In the table there are about 78,000 clones, around four fifths of which are singletons. Sequencing was performed on peripheral blood, taken on day 0 of AZD1222 vaccination. These receptors were obtained from an adult in good health.

The chain joins TRBV6-5 to TRBJ2-3; TRBD2 agrees at 9 bases. Germline CDR1 is MNHEY and CDR2 is SVGAGI. The CDR3 is 14 amino acids. The ends lost 5 bases at V and 5 bases at J; junction bases unmatched: 5. The CDR3 spells CASSPNSGGDTQYF. Here the CDR3 DNA reads TGTGCCAGCAGTCCTAATAGCGGGGGAGATACGCAGTATTTT.

This chain connects TRBV6-1 to TRBJ2-2; 9 bases are a match to TRBD2. Germline V gene data show CDR1 as MNHNS and CDR2 as SASEGT. The ends lost 4 bases at V and 4 bases at J; junction bases unmatched: 7. The CDR3 runs 16 residues. This CDR3 reads CASSVSGGRVTGELFF. In nucleotides, the CDR3 is TGTGCCAGCAGTGTTAGCGGGGGAAGGGTCACCGGGGAGCTGTTTTTT.